The clone carrying this T cell receptor beta chain was recorded many times. Its antigen is still unknown. This record comes from a study of regulatory T cells in long-lasting Graves disease. General study results and limits: Persistent Graves' disease cases displayed lower TCR diversity than newly diagnosed ones.

The J segment lost 2 bases and the V segment lost 4 bases, leaving 7 bases of the junction unmatched. Germline V lookup: CDR1 KGHSH, CDR2 LQKENI. The CDR3 is made up of 15 amino acids. TCR beta libraries were built with iRepertoire HTBI primers and Arm-PCR of CDR3 regions. TCRdb used MiXCR to reprocess the multiplex PCR reads, holding one entry per CDR3 protein. The table shows hundreds of thousands of distinct CDR3 sequences, with over 15% occurring only once. The time point is: newly diagnosed GD, antithyroid drugs for less than 3 months. From PBMCs, RNA was extracted and then used to make the TCR library. Per American Thyroid Association guidelines, Graves' disease was diagnosed. This same sample was also taken into another study, of T cells in Graves' hyperthyroidism and ophthalmopathy. That study reports: No progression to ophthalmopathy during 18 months of follow-up defined stable disease. Exclusion followed for patients with uncontrolled infection, other autoimmune disease, pregnancy or lactation.

This clonotype was sampled from a man aged 40-49 years with Graves disease. The genes are TRBV18 and TRBJ1-1; 7 bases map to TRBD1. The sample was peripheral blood mononuclear cells (PBMCs), taken at new diagnosis, from a patient treated with antithyroid drugs. This CDR3 reads CASSRPQGVNTEAFF. In DNA, the CDR3 is TGTGCCAGCTCACGCCCCCAGGGGGTTAACACTGAAGCTTTCTTT.